This TCR beta chain was obtained from a study of T cells expressing NK-cell markers. Looking at the study overall: HCMV seropositivity marked most of the eight sequenced donors; one was seronegative. Study observations and caveats: The same clonotypes also predominated in the CD3+CD56-NKG2C+ fraction of a few donors.

Concerning this clonotype itself: No antigen is known for it.

The germline gives CDR1 SGHDT, CDR2 YYEEEE. The CDR3 consists of 14 residues. As the method of synthesis, 5'RACE template switching with UMIs yielded TCR beta cDNA. TCRdb re-called the 5' RACE reads; one entry per CDR3 protein, DNA not given. The sample's table shows some 140,000 distinct CDR3 sequences. V is TRBV5-6 and J is TRBJ2-1. The receptor comes from a woman aged 45-60 years in good health. The sequenced material came from blood T cells: a sorted CD56 or NKG2C T cell subset, CD4+ or CD8+ T cells, or bulk PBMC T cells (not recorded which). CDR3: CASSLESWLGEQFF. Based on the CDR3 plus reference TRBV5-6 and TRBJ2-1, the full variable domain is DAGVTQSPTHLIKTRGQQVTLRCSPKSGHDTVSWYQQALGQGPQFIFQYYEEEERQRGNFPDRFSGHQFPNYSSELNVNALLLGDSALYLCASSLESWLGEQFFGPGTRLTVL.